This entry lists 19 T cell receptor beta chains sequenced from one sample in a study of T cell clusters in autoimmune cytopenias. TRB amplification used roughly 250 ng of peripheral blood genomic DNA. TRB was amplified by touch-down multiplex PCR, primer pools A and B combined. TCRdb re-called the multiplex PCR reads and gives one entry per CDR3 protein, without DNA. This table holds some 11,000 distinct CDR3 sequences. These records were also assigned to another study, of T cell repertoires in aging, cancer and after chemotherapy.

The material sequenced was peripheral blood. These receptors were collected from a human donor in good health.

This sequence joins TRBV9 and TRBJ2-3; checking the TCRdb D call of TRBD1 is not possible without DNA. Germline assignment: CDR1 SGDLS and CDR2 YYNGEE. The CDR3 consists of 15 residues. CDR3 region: CASSGLTGGTDTQYF.

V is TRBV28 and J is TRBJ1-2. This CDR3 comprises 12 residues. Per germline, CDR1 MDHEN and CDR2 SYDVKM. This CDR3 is CASSSYSTGYTF.

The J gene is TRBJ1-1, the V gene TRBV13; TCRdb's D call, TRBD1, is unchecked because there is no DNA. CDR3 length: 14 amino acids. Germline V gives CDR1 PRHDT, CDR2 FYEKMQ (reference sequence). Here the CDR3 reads CASSLRGMNTEAFF. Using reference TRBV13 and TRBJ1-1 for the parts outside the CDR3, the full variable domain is AAGVIQSPRHLIKEKRETATLKCYPIPRHDTVYWYQQGPGQDPQFLISFYEKMQSDKGSIPDRFSAQQFSDYHSELNMSSLELGDSALYFCASSLRGMNTEAFFGQGTRLTVV.

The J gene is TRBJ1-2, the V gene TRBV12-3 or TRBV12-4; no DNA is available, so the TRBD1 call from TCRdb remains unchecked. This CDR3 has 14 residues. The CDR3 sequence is CASSRDVRGDGYTF.

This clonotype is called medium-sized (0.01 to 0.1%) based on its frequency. CDR3 sequence reads: CASSQFDSDYTF. V and J are TRBV7-9 and TRBJ1-2; TCRdb names TRBD1, which stays unverified in the absence of DNA. Germline CDR1 SEHNR, CDR2 FQNEAQ (reference sequence). The CDR3 runs to 12 residues.

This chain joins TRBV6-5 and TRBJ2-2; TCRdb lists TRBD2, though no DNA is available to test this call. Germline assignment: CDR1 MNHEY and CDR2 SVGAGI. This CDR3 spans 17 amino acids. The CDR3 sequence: CASSYSRRGGSTGELFF.

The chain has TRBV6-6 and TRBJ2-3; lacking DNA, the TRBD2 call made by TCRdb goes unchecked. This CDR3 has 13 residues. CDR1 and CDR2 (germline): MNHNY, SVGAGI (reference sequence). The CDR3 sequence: CASSLAGADTQYF.

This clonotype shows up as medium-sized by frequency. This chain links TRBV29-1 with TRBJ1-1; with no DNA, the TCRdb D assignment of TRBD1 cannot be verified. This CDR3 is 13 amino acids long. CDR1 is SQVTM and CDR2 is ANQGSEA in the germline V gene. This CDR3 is CSVKDRANTEAFF.

This CDR3 reads CASSPDLGYGGLYEQYF. This sequence joins TRBV5-1 and TRBJ2-7. This CDR3 contains 17 residues. Germline V gene sequence: CDR1 SGHRS, CDR2 YFSETQ.

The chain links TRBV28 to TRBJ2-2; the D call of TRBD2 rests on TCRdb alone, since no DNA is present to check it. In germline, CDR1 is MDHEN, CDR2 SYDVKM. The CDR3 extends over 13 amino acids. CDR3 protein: CAIHGSGTGELFF.

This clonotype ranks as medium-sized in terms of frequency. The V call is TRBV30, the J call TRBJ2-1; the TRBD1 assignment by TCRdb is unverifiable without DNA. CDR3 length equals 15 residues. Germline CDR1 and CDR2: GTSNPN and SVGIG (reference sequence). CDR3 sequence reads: CAWSPGQGNYNEQFF. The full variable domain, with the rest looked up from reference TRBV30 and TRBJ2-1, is SQTIHQWPATLVQPVGSPLSLECTVEGTSNPNLYWYRQAAGRGLQLLFYSVGIGQISSEVPQNLSASRPQDRQFILSSKKLLLSDSGFYLCAWSPGQGNYNEQFFGPGTRLTVL.

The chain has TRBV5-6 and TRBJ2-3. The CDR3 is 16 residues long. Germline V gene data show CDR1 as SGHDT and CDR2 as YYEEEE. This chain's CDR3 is CASTLTHAGGTDTQYF.

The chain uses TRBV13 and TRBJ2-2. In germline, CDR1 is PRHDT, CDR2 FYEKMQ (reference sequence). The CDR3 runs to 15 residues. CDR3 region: CASSLGGANTGELFF.

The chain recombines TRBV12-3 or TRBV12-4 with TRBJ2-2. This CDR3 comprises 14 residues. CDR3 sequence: CASSFSYHTGKLFF.

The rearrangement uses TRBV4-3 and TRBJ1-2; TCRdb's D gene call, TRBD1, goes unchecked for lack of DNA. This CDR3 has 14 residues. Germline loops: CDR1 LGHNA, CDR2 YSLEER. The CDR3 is CASSQLQGNYGYTF.

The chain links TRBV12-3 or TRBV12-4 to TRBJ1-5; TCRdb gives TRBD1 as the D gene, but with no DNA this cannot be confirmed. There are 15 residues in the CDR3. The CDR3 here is CASSLDGNSNQPQHF.

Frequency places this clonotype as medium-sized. CDR3 in amino acids: CASSLLGAIDTQYF. The genes are TRBV7-2 and TRBJ2-3; TCRdb's assignment of TRBD1 cannot be checked, as there is no DNA. The CDR3 runs to 14 residues. CDR1 is SGHTA and CDR2 is FQGNSA in the germline V gene.

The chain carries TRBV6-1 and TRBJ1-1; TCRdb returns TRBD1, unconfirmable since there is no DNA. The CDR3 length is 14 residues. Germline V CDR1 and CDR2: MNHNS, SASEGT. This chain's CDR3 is CASSRRGGAPEAFF.

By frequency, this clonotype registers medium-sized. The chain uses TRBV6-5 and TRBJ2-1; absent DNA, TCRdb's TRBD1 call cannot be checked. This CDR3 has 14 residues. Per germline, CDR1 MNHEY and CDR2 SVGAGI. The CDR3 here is CASSHGQAYNEQFF.